What follows are 26 T cell receptor beta chains derived from one specimen sequenced in a study of blood T cell repertoires in COVID-19. Assay used: immunoSEQ multiplex PCR; TCRdb lists only in-frame clones, some missing. The sample holds about 190,000 clones; around 90% are singletons and the top ten take 0.5% to 0.75%. The sequencing sample was made of peripheral blood. These receptor sequences come from a man aged 50 or older with acute or convalescent COVID-19.

The rearrangement joins TRBV30 to TRBJ2-4; D is perhaps TRBD2 (5 bases). Germline CDR1 is GTSNPN and CDR2 is SVGIG (reference sequence). V lost 7 bases, J lost 10 bases, and 17 bases lay in between. The CDR3 is made up of 12 amino acids. The CDR3, as DNA: TGTGCCTCGGACTGGACGGCCAGTATTCAGTACTTC. Its translation: CASDWTASIQYF.

This rearrangement joins TRBV19 to TRBJ2-1; 8 nucleotides agree with TRBD2. Germline CDR1 and CDR2: LNHDA and SQIVND (reference sequence). The CDR3 is made up of 16 amino acids. After removal of 2 bases from V and 4 bases from J, the junction contained 7 bases not matched to a gene. The CDR3 region is CASSITGGVRYNEQFF. The CDR3 bases are TGTGCCAGTAGTATAACGGGGGGGGTCCGGTACAATGAGCAGTTCTTC.

This rearrangement joins TRBV19 to TRBJ2-2; 9 positions agree with TRBD1. The V gene's germline CDR1 is LNHDA and CDR2 SQIVND (reference sequence). The CDR3 runs 16 residues. The trim removed 10 bases at V and 4 bases at J, leaving 13 bases unmatched. The CDR3 nucleotides read TGTGCCACCACCGGGACAGGGAATGTAGGCACCGGGGAGCTGTTTTTT. Translation gives CATTGTGNVGTGELFF.

The chain employs TRBV7-8 and TRBJ2-5; TRBD2 matches at 7 bases. The CDR3 loop spans 13 amino acids. V was clipped by 5 bases and J by 3 bases; unmatched bases: 3. Germline V gives CDR1 SGHVS, CDR2 FQNEAQ. In DNA form, the CDR3 reads TGTGCCAGCAGCCCCGGGACTAAAGAGACCCAGTACTTC. It yields the protein CASSPGTKETQYF.

The chain links TRBV28 to TRBJ2-3, with TRBD1 identical over 8 bases. Germline CDR1 and CDR2: MDHEN and SYDVKM. J gave up 2 bases and V 2 bases, and 6 bases lay outside the gene matches. This CDR3 contains 16 residues. The DNA for the CDR3 is TGTGCCAGCAGTTTAAGGTGGACAGGGAACACAGATACGCAGTATTTT. Protein product: CASSLRWTGNTDTQYF.

The chain has TRBV9 and TRBJ2-2, with 7 bases that match TRBD2. The CDR3 sequence is 15 residues long. The J segment lost 4 bases and the V segment lost 3 bases, leaving 6 bases of the junction unmatched. Germline CDR1 and CDR2: SGDLS and YYNGEE. CDR3 coding DNA: TGTGCCAGCAGCGGACTAGCAGTCGGCACCGGGGAGCTGTTTTTT. This sequence encodes CASSGLAVGTGELFF.

The V and J genes are TRBV7-9 and TRBJ1-1; D gene ambiguous. The CDR3 contains 15 residues. The V gene's germline CDR1 is SEHNR and CDR2 FQNEAQ (reference sequence). Trimming took off 2 bases at V and 1 base at J, with 11 bases between the two ends. The CDR3 bases are TGTGCCAGCAGCTTACCCCGGGGAGGGAACACTGAAGCTTTCTTT. Protein: CASSLPRGGNTEAFF.

This sequence joins TRBV14 and TRBJ2-5; 8 positions agree with TRBD2. The length of the CDR3 is 16 residues. After removal of 1 base from V and 5 bases from J, the junction contained 9 bases not matched to a gene. Germline V gene lookup returns CDR1 SGHDN and CDR2 FVKESK. CDR3: CASSQGRGGRGETQYF. CDR3 DNA sequence: TGTGCCAGCAGCCAAGGCCGCGGGGGGCGAGGGGAGACCCAGTACTTC. Full variable domain (missing parts from reference TRBV14 and TRBJ2-5): EAGVTQFPSHSVIEKGQTVTLRCDPISGHDNLYWYRRVMGKEIKFLLHFVKESKQDESGMPNNRFLAERTGGTYSTLKVQPAELEDSGVYFCASSQGRGGRGETQYFGPGTRLLVL.

The rearrangement links TRBV30 to TRBJ2-7; D not resolved. Germline V gives CDR1 GTSNPN, CDR2 SVGIG (reference sequence). The CDR3 has 11 amino acids. The V and J ends lost 0 bases and 5 bases respectively, with 5 bases between them. Here the CDR3 reads CAWSVLHEQYF. The CDR3 DNA is TGTGCCTGGAGTGTACTCCACGAGCAGTACTTC.

This clone showed up just a few times. V is TRBV6-1 and J is TRBJ1-6; TRBD1 aligns across 8 bases. V lost 0 bases to trimming and J lost 7 bases; unmatched junction nucleotides: 8. Germline values: CDR1 MNHNS, CDR2 SASEGT. This CDR3 is 17 amino acids long. CDR3 protein: CASSEAESGQGNSPLHF. As DNA, the CDR3 is TGTGCCAGCAGTGAAGCCGAGTCCGGACAGGGAAATTCACCCCTCCACTTT.

The V and J genes are TRBV5-1 and TRBJ2-5, with 7 bases lining up with TRBD1. V dropped 3 bases and J dropped 1; count of bases not matched to a gene: 6. Germline V gene sequence: CDR1 SGHRS, CDR2 YFSETQ. The CDR3 contains 15 residues. In DNA, the CDR3 is TGCGCCAGCAGCTCCTTTACAGGGGTCCAAGAGACCCAGTACTTC. It encodes CASSSFTGVQETQYF.

This chain links TRBV9 with TRBJ2-3, with 7 bases matching TRBD2. Germline V gives CDR1 SGDLS, CDR2 YYNGEE. The CDR3 has 14 residues. J was trimmed by 1 base and V by 4 bases; bases with no gene match: 3. The CDR3 DNA sequence: TGTGCCAGCAGCTTAGGACTAGGCACAGATACGCAGTATTTT. Its translation is CASSLGLGTDTQYF.

This clone appeared once. The chain carries TRBV11-2 and TRBJ2-3, with 10 bases that match TRBD2. Unmatched junction bases numbered 16, after V lost 5 bases and J lost 2 bases. CDR1 is SGHAT and CDR2 is FQNNGV in the germline V gene. This CDR3 region has 19 residues. The CDR3 coding sequence is TGTGCCAGCAGCCAACGGACTAGCGGAAATAAACCTTTCACAGATACGCAGTATTTT. This encodes CASSQRTSGNKPFTDTQYF. Using reference TRBV11-2 and TRBJ2-3 for the parts outside the CDR3, the full variable domain is EAGVAQSPRYKIIEKRQSVAFWCNPISGHATLYWYQQILGQGPKLLIQFQNNGVVDDSQLPKDRFSAERLKGVDSTLKIQPAKLEDSAVYLCASSQRTSGNKPFTDTQYFGPGTRLTVL.

This clone was observed a handful of times. The V and J genes are TRBV19 and TRBJ2-2, with 10 positions matching TRBD1. The CDR3 is made up of 16 amino acids. The V gene's germline CDR1 is LNHDA and CDR2 SQIVND (reference sequence). J was trimmed by 3 bases and V by 4 bases; bases with no gene match: 5. CDR3 sequence reads: CASSKRQGADTGELFF. The CDR3, as DNA: TGTGCCAGTAGTAAACGACAGGGGGCGGACACCGGGGAGCTGTTTTTT.

The V and J genes are TRBV19 and TRBJ1-5; D unclear. Looked up from germline, CDR1 is LNHDA and CDR2 is SQIVND (reference sequence). The CDR3 is 16 residues long. V dropped 3 bases and J dropped 5 bases, with 17 bases sitting between them. The CDR3 coding sequence is TGTGCCAGTAGTATCGAGGTCACATCCCCCTATCAGCCCCAGCATTTT. Protein sequence: CASSIEVTSPYQPQHF.

CDR3 DNA sequence: TGTGCCTGGAGTGTACTAGTGACTAGCGGGGAGCTGTTTTTT. Protein product: CAWSVLVTSGELFF. V gene TRBV30 combines with J gene TRBJ2-2, with D perhaps matching TRBD2 (6 bases). V was clipped by 0 bases and J by 7 bases, with 12 bases between them. Germline V CDR1 and CDR2: GTSNPN, SVGIG (reference sequence). The CDR3 extends over 14 amino acids.

This chain connects TRBV30 to TRBJ1-6; possible D gene TRBD1, 6 bases. In germline, CDR1 is GTSNPN, CDR2 SVGIG (reference sequence). This CDR3 spans 14 amino acids. V was shortened by 0 bases and J by 10 bases, with 13 bases between the two germline ends. This CDR3 reads CAWSVGTLGSPLHF. The CDR3 coding sequence is TGTGCCTGGAGTGTTGGGACACTGGGATCACCCCTCCACTTT. Filled out from reference TRBV30 and TRBJ1-6, the complete variable domain reads SQTIHQWPATLVQPVGSPLSLECTVEGTSNPNLYWYRQAAGRGLQLLFYSVGIGQISSEVPQNLSASRPQDRQFILSSKKLLLSDSGFYLCAWSVGTLGSPLHFGNGTRLTVT.

In its sample, this clone was seen a few times. The chain is built from TRBV27 and TRBJ1-5; 7 nucleotides agree with TRBD1. CDR3 length equals 14 residues. V was clipped by 3 bases and J by 4 bases; unmatched bases: 3. The germline V gene has CDR1 MNHEY and CDR2 SMNVEV (reference sequence). Written as DNA, the CDR3 is TGTGCCAGCAGTTTTGGGACAGAGAATCAGCCCCAGCATTTT. It yields the protein CASSFGTENQPQHF.

V and J are TRBV5-4 and TRBJ2-1; D is unclear. The CDR3 covers 14 residues. Germline V gene sequence: CDR1 SGHNT, CDR2 YYREEE (reference sequence). The ends were cut back, 4 bases at V and 0 bases at J, with 8 bases in the middle. This chain's CDR3 is CASSPTNSYNEQFF. The CDR3 DNA sequence: TGTGCCAGCAGCCCAACTAACTCCTACAATGAGCAGTTCTTC.

V gene TRBV28 combines with J gene TRBJ1-6, with unresolved D. Germline CDR1 and CDR2: MDHEN and SYDVKM. CDR3 size: 13 residues. With 6 bases removed from V and 10 bases from J, the gap between germline ends came to 13 bases. The CDR3 is CASSLADSSPLHF. Written as DNA, the CDR3 is TGTGCCAGCAGCCTGGCAGATAGCTCACCCCTCCACTTT.

The chain is built from TRBV2 and TRBJ1-2; TRBD1 agrees at 10 bases. CDR3 length equals 15 residues. CDR1 is SNHLY, CDR2 FYNNEI, per germline. V trimming: 7 bases; J trimming: 1 base; junction bases outside the gene matches: 6. The CDR3 DNA sequence: TGTGCCAGCACAATCCGGGACAGGGGTAACTATGGCTACACCTTC. This translates into CASTIRDRGNYGYTF. Supplemented by reference TRBV2 and TRBJ1-2, the full variable domain reads EPEVTQTPSHQVTQMGQEVILRCVPISNHLYFYWYRQILGQKVEFLVSFYNNEISEKSEIFDDQFSVERPDGSNFTLKIRSTKLEDSAMYFCASTIRDRGNYGYTFGSGTRLTVV.

This sequence joins TRBV19 and TRBJ2-7, with TRBD2 identical over 8 bases. Per germline, CDR1 LNHDA and CDR2 SQIVND (reference sequence). V gave up 5 bases and J gave up 3 bases; unmatched junction bases: 3. There are 13 residues in the CDR3. CDR3 loop: CASSLAGHYEQYF. The CDR3 DNA is TGTGCCAGTAGTTTAGCGGGACACTACGAGCAGTACTTC.

The V gene is TRBV5-6, the J gene TRBJ2-7, with D perhaps matching TRBD1 (6 bases). CDR1 SGHDT and CDR2 YYEEEE come from the germline V gene. The CDR3 has 14 amino acids. V shed 3 bases and J shed 3 bases, with 13 bases lying between them. CDR3 residues: CASSSKTGYYEQYV. The DNA for the CDR3 is TGTGCCAGCAGCTCTAAGACAGGATACTACGAGCAGTACGTC.

The J gene is TRBJ2-3, the V gene TRBV6-2 or TRBV6-3, with TRBD1 matching 8 bases. From germline, CDR1 is MNHEY and CDR2 SVGEGT. The CDR3 spans 17 residues. The V gene end was trimmed by 2 bases and the J gene end by 5 bases; junction bases not matched to a gene: 12. This CDR3 reads CASSYMPGQAWGDTQYF. Here the CDR3 DNA reads TGTGCCAGCAGTTACATGCCGGGACAGGCTTGGGGAGATACGCAGTATTTT.

CDR3 nucleotide sequence: TGTGCCAGCAGCGTAGGGCAGGGATACGAAAAACTGTTTTTT. It encodes CASSVGQGYEKLFF. The chain is built from TRBV9 and TRBJ1-4, with D perhaps TRBD1 (5 bases). The germline V and J ends were trimmed by 0 bases and 8 bases, with 11 bases remaining between them. This CDR3 spans 14 amino acids. Germline-derived CDR1 and CDR2 are SGDLS and YYNGEE.

This clone was detected only once. V gene TRBV27 combines with J gene TRBJ1-1; 9 nucleotides line up with TRBD1. Germline CDR1 and CDR2: MNHEY and SMNVEV (reference sequence). The CDR3 consists of 15 residues. Trimming cost V 8 bases and J 1 base; bases outside gene matches: 8. CDR3 protein: CASGTGPPGNTEAFF. The CDR3 DNA reads TGTGCCAGCGGGACAGGGCCTCCCGGGAACACTGAAGCTTTCTTT.